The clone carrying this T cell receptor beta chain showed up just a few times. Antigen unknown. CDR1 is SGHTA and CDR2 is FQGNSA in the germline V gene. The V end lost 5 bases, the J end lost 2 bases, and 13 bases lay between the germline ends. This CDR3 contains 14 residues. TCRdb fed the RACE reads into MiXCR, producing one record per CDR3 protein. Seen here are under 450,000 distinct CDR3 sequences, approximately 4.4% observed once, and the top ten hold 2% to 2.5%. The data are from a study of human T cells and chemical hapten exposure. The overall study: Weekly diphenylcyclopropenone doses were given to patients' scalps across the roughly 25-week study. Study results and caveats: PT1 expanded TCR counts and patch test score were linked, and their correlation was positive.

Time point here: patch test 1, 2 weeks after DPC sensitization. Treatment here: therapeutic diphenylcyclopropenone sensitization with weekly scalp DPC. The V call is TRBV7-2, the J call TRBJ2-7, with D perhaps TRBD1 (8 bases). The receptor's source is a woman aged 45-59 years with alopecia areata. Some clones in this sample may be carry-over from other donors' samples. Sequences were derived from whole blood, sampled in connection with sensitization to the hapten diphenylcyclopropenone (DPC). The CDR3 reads CASSPQGGTYEQYF. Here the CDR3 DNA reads TGTGCCAGCAGCCCACAGGGGGGGACCTACGAGCAGTACTTC.